The T cell receptor beta chain described here comes from a study of cytomegalovirus exposure and HLA in healthy donors. About the study: Earlier, 110 million or so unique TCR beta sequences were recovered from around 190 million T cells by an analysis.

Details on this clone: Its antigen is still unknown.

The germline V gene has CDR1 GTSNPN and CDR2 SVGIG (reference sequence). The CDR3 has 14 amino acids. V lost 2 bases, J lost 6 bases, and 17 bases lay in between. With 60 Vbeta and 13 Jbeta primers, the PCR was carried out. This table comes from immunoSEQ multiplex PCR, and its TCRdb copy is limited to in-frame clones, with some not included. This sample has about 190,000 clones, with more than 70% found just once. Study-level points and caveats: A later analysis associated about 18,000 TCR beta sequences with HLA alleles at a 0.05 false discovery rate.

V is TRBV30 and J is TRBJ2-7; D not certain. The sequencing sample was made of PBMCs. The source of this sequence is a man aged 25-40 years in good health and CMV-seropositive. CDR3 loop: CAWSSRSLPGEQYF. The CDR3 nucleotides read TGTGCCTGGAGTAGCAGGTCCCTCCCTGGCGAGCAGTACTTC.